This TCR beta chain was retrieved from a study of post-analysis software for immune sequencing data. The study, taken as a whole, reports: The study found significantly lower normalized Chao1 diversity in multiple sclerosis patients than in controls. TRBV5-6, TRBV5-1 and TRBV20-1 belonged to a set of a handful of TRBV segments that were more frequent in patients than controls.

This clonotype was seen only a few times. The antigen remains unidentified. Unique molecular identifiers were carried by the TCR beta cDNA libraries. MiXCR, run by TCRdb on the PCR reads, gives a single entry per CDR3 protein. The table records roughly 670,000 distinct CDR3 sequences, around 64% of them present only once. CDR1 and CDR2 (germline): SGHRS, YFSETQ. V lost 2 bases, J lost 4 bases, and 6 bases lay in between. The CDR3 totals 13 residues. The specimen sequenced was blood. The source is a girl aged 2 to 10 with multiple sclerosis. The chain links TRBV5-1 to TRBJ2-2; perhaps TRBD2 as D (5 bases). The CDR3 region is CASSLSGTGELFF. The DNA for the CDR3 is TGCGCCAGCAGCTTAAGCGGCACCGGGGAGCTGTTTTTT.